One and the same sample provided the 7 T cell receptor beta chains below, sequenced in a study of PD-1 blockade in classical Hodgkin lymphoma. Some clones are missing from TCRdb's copy, which holds only in-frame ones; the method was immunoSEQ multiplex PCR. The repertoire has over 15,000 clones, roughly 80% of them found once; the top ten carry 15% to 20%. Each and every patient relapsed after autologous stem cell transplantation, and patients got differing brentuximab vedotin exposure. The specimen was peripheral blood mononuclear cells (PBMCs), collected before the second cycle of nivolumab. The origin of the receptors is a human donor with classical Hodgkin lymphoma.

The chain uses TRBV29-1 and TRBJ2-6; D remains ambiguous. V shed 6 bases and J shed 12 bases, with 9 bases lying between them. CDR3 length: 10 residues. CDR1 SQVTM and CDR2 ANQGSEA come from the germline V gene. This CDR3 is CSVAEGVLTF. The CDR3 nucleotides are TGCAGCGTCGCAGAAGGCGTCCTGACTTTC.

V and J are TRBV7-8 and TRBJ1-4; D is unclear. The CDR3 has 15 amino acids. The germline V gene encodes CDR1 SGHVS and CDR2 FQNEAQ. The ends were cut back, 5 bases at V and 8 bases at J, with 18 bases in the middle. CDR3 residues: CASSPYSAAEEKLFF. The CDR3 DNA is TGTGCCAGCAGCCCTTACTCGGCGGCGGAGGAAAAACTGTTTTTT. Variable domain in full (rest from reference TRBV7-8 and TRBJ1-4): GAGVSQSPRYKVAKRGQDVALRCDPISGHVSLFWYQQALGQGPEFLTYFQNEAQLDKSGLPSDRFFAERPEGSVSTLKIQRTQQEDSAVYLCASSPYSAAEEKLFFGSGTQLSVL.

This clone was seen more than once but under ten times. The genes are TRBV19 and TRBJ2-7; no clear D. The CDR3 sequence is 11 residues long. V gave up 6 bases and J gave up 6 bases, with 9 bases separating them. Looked up from germline, CDR1 is LNHDA and CDR2 is SQIVND (reference sequence). CDR3 nucleotides: TGTGCCAGTAGCGCAGATTCCGAGCAGTACTTC. It translates to CASSADSEQYF.

V gene TRBV5-4 combines with J gene TRBJ2-1; 7 bases align to TRBD1. Germline values: CDR1 SGHNT, CDR2 YYREEE (reference sequence). Unmatched junction bases numbered 7, after V lost 2 bases and J lost 8 bases. CDR3 size: 14 residues. CDR3 protein: CASSFQRGLDEQFF. In nucleotides, the CDR3 is TGTGCCAGCAGCTTTCAAAGGGGGCTCGATGAGCAGTTCTTC.

CDR3 sequence reads: CASSSFISEQYF. As DNA, the CDR3 is TGTGCCAGCAGCTCATTCATAAGCGAGCAGTACTTC. The chain joins TRBV11-2 to TRBJ2-7; D remains ambiguous. The V end was cut by 4 bases, the J end by 6 bases, with 10 bases between. CDR3 length: 12 residues. CDR1 SGHAT and CDR2 FQNNGV come from the germline V gene.

The J gene is TRBJ2-7, the V gene TRBV10-3; tentative D call: TRBD2 (6 bases). V lost 0 bases and J 3 bases, leaving 15 bases between the germline ends. This CDR3 spans 16 amino acids. Germline values: CDR1 ENHRY, CDR2 SYGVKD. CDR3 protein: CAISESIRRESYEQYF. Written as DNA, the CDR3 is TGTGCCATCAGTGAGTCGATCCGTCGGGAGAGCTACGAGCAGTACTTC.

The chain is built from TRBV2 and TRBJ2-1, with a tentative D call TRBD1 (5 bases). Germline V lookup: CDR1 SNHLY, CDR2 FYNNEI. V was pared by 6 bases and J by 5 bases, with 17 bases between. The CDR3 contains 15 residues. This CDR3 reads CASRAGLVVHNEQFF. CDR3 in DNA: TGTGCCAGCAGGGCAGGGCTAGTTGTCCACAATGAGCAGTTCTTC.